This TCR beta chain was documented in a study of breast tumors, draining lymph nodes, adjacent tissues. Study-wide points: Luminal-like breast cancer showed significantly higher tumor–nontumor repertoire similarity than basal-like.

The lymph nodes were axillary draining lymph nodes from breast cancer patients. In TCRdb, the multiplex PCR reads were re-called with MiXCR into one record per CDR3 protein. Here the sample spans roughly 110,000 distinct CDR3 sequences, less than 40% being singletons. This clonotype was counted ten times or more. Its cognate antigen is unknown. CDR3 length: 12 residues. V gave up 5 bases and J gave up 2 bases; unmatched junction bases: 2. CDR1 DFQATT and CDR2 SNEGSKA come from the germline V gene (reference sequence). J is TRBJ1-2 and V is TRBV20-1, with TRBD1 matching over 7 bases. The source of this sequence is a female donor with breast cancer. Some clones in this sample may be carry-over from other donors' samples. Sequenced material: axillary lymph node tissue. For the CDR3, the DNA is TGCAGTGCTGGGACAGAAAACTATGGCTACACCTTC. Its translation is CSAGTENYGYTF.